Listed below are T cell receptor beta chains from one sample, sequenced in a study of blood T cell repertoires in COVID-19. Assay used: immunoSEQ multiplex PCR; TCRdb lists only in-frame clones, some missing. The sample holds a few hundred thousand clones; roughly nine tenths are singletons and the top ten take approximately 6.5%. The sample was peripheral blood. These receptor sequences come from a man younger than 35 who had recovered from COVID-19. The conserved cysteine and the conserved F or W are not part of the CDR3 here. Each record gives: CDR3 protein, V gene, J gene, CDR3 length.

CDR3aa: ASSGDGTSGGNEQF; v_gene: TRBV9; j_gene: TRBJ2-1; len: 14
CDR3aa: ASSLFLGGSSYEQY; v_gene: TRBV5-1; j_gene: TRBJ2-7; len: 14
CDR3aa: ASSDADRDYGYT; v_gene: TRBV5-4; j_gene: TRBJ1-2; len: 12
CDR3aa: ASSYGTDEAF; v_gene: TRBV6-5; j_gene: TRBJ1-1; len: 10
CDR3aa: ASSLQGMEGYT; v_gene: TRBV7-9; j_gene: TRBJ1-2; len: 11
CDR3aa: ASSLDGTVYRHSGANVLT; v_gene: TRBV14; j_gene: TRBJ2-6; len: 18
CDR3aa: ASSLAPGTEAF; v_gene: TRBV11-3; j_gene: TRBJ1-1; len: 11
CDR3aa: ASSKRAGANVLT; v_gene: TRBV6-5; j_gene: TRBJ2-6; len: 12
CDR3aa: ASSPMEPTLYGYT; v_gene: TRBV16; j_gene: TRBJ1-2; len: 13
CDR3aa: AISGNYGYT; v_gene: TRBV10-3; j_gene: TRBJ1-2; len: 9
CDR3aa: AWRGGLSNQPQH; v_gene: TRBV30; j_gene: TRBJ1-5; len: 12
CDR3aa: AIREGAMNTEAF; v_gene: TRBV10-3; j_gene: TRBJ1-1; len: 12
CDR3aa: ASSNRDSNTEAF; v_gene: TRBV7-2; j_gene: TRBJ1-1; len: 12
CDR3aa: ASSGLQGAFGTDTQY; v_gene: TRBV9; j_gene: TRBJ2-3; len: 15
CDR3aa: ASKELAESYEQY; v_gene: TRBV19; j_gene: TRBJ2-7; len: 12
CDR3aa: ASSLLDLAGNTGELF; v_gene: TRBV7-3; j_gene: TRBJ2-2; len: 15
CDR3aa: ASSRDRGFGEAF; v_gene: TRBV18; j_gene: TRBJ1-1; len: 12
CDR3aa: ASSLTVTYEQY; v_gene: TRBV12-3/TRBV12-4; j_gene: TRBJ2-7; len: 11
CDR3aa: ASTSGQGARNEQF; v_gene: TRBV28; j_gene: TRBJ2-1; len: 13
CDR3aa: ASSLGEGWTEAF; v_gene: TRBV5-1; j_gene: TRBJ1-1; len: 12
CDR3aa: SVSGRAGELF; v_gene: TRBV29-1; j_gene: TRBJ2-2; len: 10
CDR3aa: ASSEPGAPNQPQH; v_gene: TRBV2; j_gene: TRBJ1-5; len: 13
CDR3aa: ASSVASGATFYEQF; v_gene: TRBV9; j_gene: TRBJ2-1; len: 14
CDR3aa: ASSPGLAGRSTDTQY; v_gene: TRBV9; j_gene: TRBJ2-3; len: 15
CDR3aa: ASSFPDEAF; v_gene: TRBV6-6; j_gene: TRBJ1-1; len: 9
CDR3aa: ASSQANAGGPRETQY; v_gene: TRBV4-3; j_gene: TRBJ2-5; len: 15
CDR3aa: ASSQGAWNTEAF; v_gene: TRBV6-2/TRBV6-3; j_gene: TRBJ1-1; len: 12
CDR3aa: ATSGTRGTEAF; v_gene: TRBV19; j_gene: TRBJ1-1; len: 11
CDR3aa: ASSYGQATGELF; v_gene: TRBV6-2/TRBV6-3; j_gene: TRBJ2-2; len: 12
CDR3aa: ASSLRGTGSHEQY; v_gene: TRBV18; j_gene: TRBJ2-7; len: 13
CDR3aa: ASSQEGGYTQY; v_gene: TRBV3-1/TRBV3-2; j_gene: TRBJ2-3; len: 11
CDR3aa: ASSLGLGPRIYLAPQH; v_gene: TRBV5-8; j_gene: TRBJ1-5; len: 16
CDR3aa: ASSSSGSSYNEQF; v_gene: TRBV5-4; j_gene: TRBJ2-1; len: 13
CDR3aa: ASSLSGTPRSKNIQY; v_gene: TRBV7-8; j_gene: TRBJ2-4; len: 15
CDR3aa: ASSEPLGDRGPSSRAGELF; v_gene: TRBV9; j_gene: TRBJ2-2; len: 19
CDR3aa: ASSQGTRGQF; v_gene: TRBV4-1; j_gene: TRBJ2-1; len: 10
CDR3aa: ASRRETLSNQPQH; v_gene: TRBV27; j_gene: TRBJ1-5; len: 13
CDR3aa: ASSPGLAVPYNEQF; v_gene: TRBV7-6; j_gene: TRBJ2-1; len: 14
CDR3aa: ASSPPRGVTQY; v_gene: TRBV18; j_gene: TRBJ2-3; len: 11
CDR3aa: ASSLGQNTGELF; v_gene: TRBV11-3; j_gene: TRBJ2-2; len: 12
CDR3aa: ASSLRGLNTEAF; v_gene: TRBV11-3; j_gene: TRBJ1-1; len: 12
CDR3aa: ASSLPSSGIYEQY; v_gene: TRBV5-1; j_gene: TRBJ2-7; len: 13
CDR3aa: ASSGGQNAGELF; v_gene: TRBV5-1; j_gene: TRBJ2-2; len: 12
CDR3aa: ASSSRGTEAF; v_gene: TRBV5-1; j_gene: TRBJ1-1; len: 10
CDR3aa: ASSPNRGSKGTEAF; v_gene: TRBV27; j_gene: TRBJ1-1; len: 14
CDR3aa: ATSSGGASDTQY; v_gene: TRBV24-1; j_gene: TRBJ2-3; len: 12
CDR3aa: ASSLTGGDTEAF; v_gene: TRBV7-3; j_gene: TRBJ1-1; len: 12